The 4 T cell receptor beta chains reported below all come from one sample, sequenced in a study of identical twins. TCRdb used MiXCR to reprocess the 5' RACE reads, holding one entry per CDR3 protein. The table has about 530,000 distinct CDR3 sequences, roughly 15% seen once. In addition, the sample was reused for a study of yellow fever vaccine responses in identical twins.

The specimen sequenced was CD4+ T cells sorted from blood. Receptors were obtained from a woman between 18 and 29 years old in good health.

This clonotype has more than one count but fewer than ten. J is TRBJ1-3 and V is TRBV6-2 or TRBV6-3; possibly TRBD1 for D (6 bases). Trimming cost V 2 bases and J 1 base, with 24 bases left between them. The CDR3 runs to 20 residues. CDR1 and CDR2 from the germline V gene are MNHEY and SVGEGT. CDR3 loop: CASSYRPPLPGGPSGNTIYF. CDR3 in DNA: TGTGCCAGCAGTTACCGACCTCCCCTTCCTGGGGGCCCTTCTGGAAACACCATATATTTT.

This clonotype was counted between two and nine times. The chain is built from TRBV14 and TRBJ2-7; D call uncertain. Per the germline V gene, CDR1 is SGHDN and CDR2 is FVKESK. The CDR3 is 14 amino acids. V was pared by 5 bases and J by 4 bases, with 15 bases between. The CDR3 nucleotides read TGTGCCAGCAGCTTTGCCTCTGGGGTTTACGAGCAGTACGTC. Encoded protein: CASSFASGVYEQYV.

This clonotype has just a few counts. The J gene is TRBJ2-3, the V gene TRBV12-3 or TRBV12-4; TRBD2 is a possible D gene (5 bases). The V and J ends lost 6 bases and 3 bases respectively, with 16 bases between them. The CDR3 runs to 15 residues. The CDR3 DNA is TGTGCCAGCAGCTTTCGAGGGATAGATACAGATACGCAGTATTTT. It encodes CASSFRGIDTDTQYF.

The chain couples TRBV20-1 to TRBJ2-1; D gene unclear. CDR3 length: 13 residues. Trimming shortened V by 0 bases and J by 14 bases, and 17 bases separated the two germline ends. Germline values: CDR1 DFQATT, CDR2 SNEGSKA (reference sequence). The CDR3 nucleotides read TGCAGTGCTAGAGATCAGGAGCCGGCTCGGGAGTTCTTC. It encodes CSARDQEPAREFF.